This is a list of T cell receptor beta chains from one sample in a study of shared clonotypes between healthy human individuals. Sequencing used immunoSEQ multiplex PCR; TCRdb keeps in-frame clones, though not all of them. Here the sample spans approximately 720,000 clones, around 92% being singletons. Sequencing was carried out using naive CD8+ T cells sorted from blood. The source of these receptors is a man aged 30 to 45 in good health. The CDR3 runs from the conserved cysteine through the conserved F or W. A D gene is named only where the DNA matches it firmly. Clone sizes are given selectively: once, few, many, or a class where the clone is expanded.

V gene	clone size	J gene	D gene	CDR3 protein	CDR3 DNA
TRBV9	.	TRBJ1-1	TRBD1	CASSAGQGNTEAFF	TGTGCCAGCAGCGCGGGACAGGGAAACACTGAAGCTTTCTTT
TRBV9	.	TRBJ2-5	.	CASSVEGLAAETQYF	TGTGCCAGCAGCGTAGAGGGGCTAGCAGCAGAGACCCAGTACTTC
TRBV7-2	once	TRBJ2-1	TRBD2	CASSLEAGGYNEQFF	TGTGCCAGCAGCTTAGAAGCGGGAGGGTACAATGAGCAGTTCTTC
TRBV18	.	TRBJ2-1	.	CASSPVTGWDEQFF	TGTGCCAGCTCACCTGTCACAGGGTGGGATGAGCAGTTCTTC
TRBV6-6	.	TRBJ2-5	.	CASSYAGGKLETQYF	TGTGCCAGCAGTTACGCAGGGGGGAAGTTGGAGACCCAGTACTTC
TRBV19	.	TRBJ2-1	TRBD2	CASSMSGSADEQFF	TGTGCCAGTAGTATGAGCGGGAGCGCCGATGAGCAGTTCTTC
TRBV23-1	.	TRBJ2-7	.	CASSQSQGNDEQYF	TGCGCCAGCAGTCAATCTCAGGGTAACGACGAGCAGTACTTC
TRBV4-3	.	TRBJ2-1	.	CASSPVTSYNEQFF	TGCGCCAGCAGCCCCGTGACTAGCTACAATGAGCAGTTCTTC
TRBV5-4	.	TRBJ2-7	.	CARRKQGTVYEQYF	TGTGCCAGAAGAAAACAGGGTACGGTCTACGAGCAGTACTTC
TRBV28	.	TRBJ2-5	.	CASSFGFPEETQYF	TGTGCCAGCAGTTTCGGCTTCCCGGAAGAGACCCAGTACTTC
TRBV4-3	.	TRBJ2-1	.	CASSQDRISLSYNEQFF	TGCGCCAGCAGCCAAGATAGGATCTCACTCTCCTACAATGAGCAGTTCTTC
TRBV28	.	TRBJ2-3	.	CASSFRLTDTQYF	TGTGCCAGCAGTTTTAGGCTAACAGATACGCAGTATTTT
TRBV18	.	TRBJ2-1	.	CASSPLPFPGNEQFF	TGTGCCAGCTCACCTTTACCGTTCCCGGGTAATGAGCAGTTCTTC
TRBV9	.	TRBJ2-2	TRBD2	CASSVEGTSGYTGELFF	TGTGCCAGCAGCGTAGAAGGGACTAGCGGTTACACCGGGGAGCTGTTTTTT
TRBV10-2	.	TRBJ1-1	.	CAVTDMNTEAFF	TGCGCCGTCACGGACATGAACACTGAAGCTTTCTTT
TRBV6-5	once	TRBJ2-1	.	CASSPGEQFF	TGTGCCAGCAGCCCCGGAGAGCAGTTCTTC
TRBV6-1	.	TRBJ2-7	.	CASSEISRWASYEQYF	TGTGCCAGCAGTGAAATAAGTAGGTGGGCCTCCTACGAGCAGTACTTC
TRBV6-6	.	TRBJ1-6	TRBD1	CASSYDRGNSPLHF	TGTGCCAGCAGTTACGACAGGGGTAATTCACCCCTCCACTTT
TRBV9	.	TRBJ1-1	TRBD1	CASSEGQGARTEAFF	TGTGCCAGCAGCGAAGGACAGGGGGCGCGGACTGAAGCTTTCTTT
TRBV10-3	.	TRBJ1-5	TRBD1	CAISESLIGGQGENQPQHF	TGTGCCATCAGTGAGTCGCTTATAGGGGGACAGGGCGAAAATCAGCCCCAGCATTTT
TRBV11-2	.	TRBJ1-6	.	CASSPGSDSPLHF	TGTGCCAGCAGCCCGGGGTCCGATTCACCCCTCCACTTT
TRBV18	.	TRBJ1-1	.	CASSPSGERAFF	TGTGCCAGCTCACCATCGGGGGAGAGGGCTTTCTTT
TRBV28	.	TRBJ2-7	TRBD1	CASSPLDRGREQYF	TGTGCCAGCAGTCCGCTGGACAGGGGGCGCGAGCAGTACTTC
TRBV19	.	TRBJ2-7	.	CASSIDYRGPTYEQYF	TGTGCCAGTAGTATAGACTACCGGGGACCAACCTACGAGCAGTACTTC
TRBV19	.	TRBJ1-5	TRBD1	CASSDRGNQPQHF	TGTGCCAGTTCCGACAGGGGAAATCAGCCCCAGCATTTT
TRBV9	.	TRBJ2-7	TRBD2	CASSGSASGTLYEQYF	TGTGCCAGCAGCGGGAGTGCTAGCGGGACCCTGTACGAGCAGTACTTC
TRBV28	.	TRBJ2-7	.	CASSTGGLTYEQYF	TGTGCCAGCAGTACCGGGGGGCTGACCTACGAGCAGTACTTC
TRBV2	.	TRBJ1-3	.	CASSDRESGNTIYF	TGTGCCAGCAGTGACAGGGAGTCAGGAAACACCATATATTTT
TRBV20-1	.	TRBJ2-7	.	CSAPDLYEQYF	TGCAGTGCCCCGGATCTCTACGAGCAGTACTTC
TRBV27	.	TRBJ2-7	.	CASSPGPYEQYF	TGTGCCAGCAGCCCTGGGCCCTACGAGCAGTACTTC
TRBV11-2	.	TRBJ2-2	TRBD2	CASSPFGVAGPGELFF	TGTGCCAGCAGCCCCTTCGGGGTAGCGGGACCCGGGGAGCTGTTTTTT
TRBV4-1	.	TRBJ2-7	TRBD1	CASSLGQGAGEQYF	TGCGCCAGCAGCTTGGGACAGGGGGCGGGTGAGCAGTACTTC
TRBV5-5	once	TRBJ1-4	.	CASSLGAGEREKLFF	TGTGCCAGCAGCTTAGGTGCAGGAGAACGAGAAAAACTGTTTTTT
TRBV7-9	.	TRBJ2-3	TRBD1	CASSPRDRGWTDTQYF	TGTGCCAGCAGCCCCCGGGACAGGGGATGGACAGATACGCAGTATTTT
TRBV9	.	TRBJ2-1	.	CASSAEGREDNEQFF	TGTGCCAGCAGCGCCGAGGGCCGAGAAGACAATGAGCAGTTCTTC
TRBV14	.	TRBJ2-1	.	CASSQAGDRTNAYNEQFF	TGTGCCAGCAGCCAAGCAGGGGACCGGACCAACGCCTACAATGAGCAGTTCTTC
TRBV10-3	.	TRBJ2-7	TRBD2	CAISEPTSGTSYEQYF	TGTGCCATCAGTGAACCGACTAGCGGGACCTCCTACGAGCAGTACTTC
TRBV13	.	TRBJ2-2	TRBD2	CASSFAGTSNRELFF	TGTGCCAGCAGCTTCGCCGGGACTAGTAATAGGGAGCTGTTTTTT
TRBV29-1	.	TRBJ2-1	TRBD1	CSVEIMTGGTYNEQFF	TGCAGCGTTGAGATAATGACAGGGGGCACCTACAATGAGCAGTTCTTC
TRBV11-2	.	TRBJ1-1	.	CASSPSDTKTDRIPDEAFF	TGTGCCAGCAGCCCGTCCGATACAAAAACTGACCGAATTCCCGATGAAGCTTTCTTT
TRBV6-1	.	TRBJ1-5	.	CASTRAQGDQPQHF	TGTGCCAGCACAAGGGCCCAGGGAGATCAGCCCCAGCATTTT
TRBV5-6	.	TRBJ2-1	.	CASSAKAGKGYNEQFF	TGTGCCAGCAGCGCAAAGGCGGGAAAAGGGTACAATGAGCAGTTCTTC
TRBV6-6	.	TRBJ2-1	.	CASSFPRSPYNEQFF	TGTGCCAGCAGTTTTCCCCGGTCCCCCTACAATGAGCAGTTCTTC
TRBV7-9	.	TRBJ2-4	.	CASSSPRDVAKNIQYF	TGTGCCAGCAGCTCTCCCAGGGACGTAGCCAAAAACATTCAGTACTTC
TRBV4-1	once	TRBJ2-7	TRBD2	CASSPGLAGRYEQYF	TGCGCCAGCAGCCCCGGACTAGCGGGTCGCTACGAGCAGTACTTC
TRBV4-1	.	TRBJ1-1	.	CASSQVVGSEAFF	TGCGCCAGCAGCCAAGTGGTGGGCTCTGAAGCTTTCTTT
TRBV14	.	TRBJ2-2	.	CASSQDTLGGELFF	TGTGCCAGCAGCCAAGATACTCTAGGCGGGGAGCTGTTTTTT
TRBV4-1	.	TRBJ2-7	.	CASSLVPGVDEQYF	TGCGCCAGCAGCCTAGTCCCGGGGGTAGACGAGCAGTACTTC
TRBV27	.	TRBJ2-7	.	CASSLIGGTYEQYF	TGTGCCAGCAGTTTAATCGGGGGAACCTACGAGCAGTACTTC
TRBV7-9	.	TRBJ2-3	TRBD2	CAKSGSSTDTQYF	TGTGCCAAGAGCGGGAGCAGCACAGATACGCAGTATTTT